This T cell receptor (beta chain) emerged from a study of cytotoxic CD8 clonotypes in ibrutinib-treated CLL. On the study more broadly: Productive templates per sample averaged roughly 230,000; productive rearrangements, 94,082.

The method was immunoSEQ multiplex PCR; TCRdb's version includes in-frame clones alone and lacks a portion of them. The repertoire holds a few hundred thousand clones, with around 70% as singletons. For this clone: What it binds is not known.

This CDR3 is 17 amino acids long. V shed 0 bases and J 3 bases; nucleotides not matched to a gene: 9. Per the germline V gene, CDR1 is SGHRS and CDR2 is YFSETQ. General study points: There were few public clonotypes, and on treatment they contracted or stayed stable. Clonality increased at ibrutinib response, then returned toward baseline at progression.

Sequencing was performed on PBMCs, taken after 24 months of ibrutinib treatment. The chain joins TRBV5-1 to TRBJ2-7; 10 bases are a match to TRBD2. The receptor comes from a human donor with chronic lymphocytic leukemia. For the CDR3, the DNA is TGCGCCAGCAGCTTGGGGGTTTTTTCTAGCGGGAGCTACGAGCAGTACTTC. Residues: CASSLGVFSSGSYEQYF.